This record concerns one T cell receptor (beta chain) sequence. Its antigen is unidentified. The record originates from a study of CD8+ T cells in alopecia areata. Investigators isolated RNA and reverse transcribed it into cDNA to act as the sequencing template. Sequencing was performed with immunoSEQ multiplex PCR; in TCRdb, only in-frame clones are kept and a portion is missing. This table holds fewer than 200,000 clones, just under 60% found once. The study, taken as a whole, reports: Lesional scalp displayed greater clonality than normal scalp, most notably in alopecia totalis/universalis. With patients, TCR sharing proved less clear than in mice, a difference possibly related to HLA.

The V and J ends lost 7 bases and 4 bases respectively, with 15 bases between them. In germline, CDR1 is MDHEN, CDR2 SYDVKM. The CDR3 sequence is 14 residues long. Patients with alopecia areata provided lesional scalp punch biopsies as well as peripheral blood. This receptor was identified in a human donor with alopecia areata. Sequencing was performed on CD4+ T cells sorted from blood, taken at week 0. This sequence joins TRBV28 and TRBJ2-3; D is perhaps TRBD2 (6 bases). The CDR3 DNA reads TGTGCCAGCATCGGGGGAGCGGAGGCAGATACGCAGTATTTT. Translated, it gives CASIGGAEADTQYF.